This TCR beta chain is from a study of cytomegalovirus exposure and HLA in healthy donors. On the study more broadly: Early released data comprised about 90 million unique TCRs from HLA-typed donors. Study outcomes and limitations: In a later analysis, compared with equally common non-associated chains, HLA-associated beta chains were more expanded. What a later analysis showed was that several of the most significant clusters appeared linked to common viral pathogens.

Healthy bone marrow donors made up the cohort. The PCR ran on 60 Vbeta and 13 Jbeta primers. Sequencing used immunoSEQ multiplex PCR; TCRdb keeps in-frame clones, though not all of them. The sample carries some 200,000 clones, 62% recorded once. This clone was found once. Its antigen is unidentified. The germline gives CDR1 LNHNV, CDR2 YYDKDF (reference sequence). V was shortened by 10 bases and J by 0 bases, with 13 bases between the two germline ends. The CDR3 spans 14 residues. The TCR comes from a man between 35 and 55 years old in good health and CMV-seronegative. This chain uses TRBV15 with TRBJ1-5, with D tentatively TRBD1 (6 bases). The sequencing sample was made of PBMCs. The CDR3 spells CASKQGNSNQPQHF. The DNA of the CDR3 is TGTGCCAGCAAACAGGGAAATAGCAATCAGCCCCAGCATTTT.